Presented here are 30 T cell receptor beta chains from one specimen sequenced in a study of cytomegalovirus exposure and HLA in healthy donors. 60 Vbeta and 13 Jbeta primers were used in PCR. Sequenced by immunoSEQ multiplex PCR; TCRdb stores in-frame clones only, minus some. Of around 180,000 clones in the sample, roughly four fifths were seen once. Material for sequencing was PBMCs. These receptors all come from a girl aged 10 to 17 in good health and CMV-seropositive.

This chain connects TRBV15 to TRBJ2-1, with 10 bases identical to TRBD1. V shed 4 bases and J 9 bases; nucleotides not matched to a gene: 9. The germline V gene encodes CDR1 LNHNV and CDR2 YYDKDF (reference sequence). There are 15 residues in the CDR3. The CDR3 DNA follows: TGTGCCACCAGCACTTGGGGACAGGGGACGGTTGAGCAGTTCTTC. This codes for CATSTWGQGTVEQFF.

The chain recombines TRBV9 with TRBJ1-1; tentative D call: TRBD1 (6 bases). Germline assignment: CDR1 SGDLS and CDR2 YYNGEE. CDR3 length equals 16 residues. V lost 0 bases and J lost 0, with 12 bases in between. The CDR3 DNA reads as TGTGCCAGCAGCGTAGGGGGGGGCGGGCTGAACACTGAAGCTTTCTTT. This gives the protein CASSVGGGGLNTEAFF.

The gene calls are TRBV5-1 and TRBJ2-3; D ambiguous. Per germline, CDR1 SGHRS and CDR2 YFSETQ. V was clipped by 3 bases and J by 0 bases, with 11 bases between them. This CDR3 spans 15 amino acids. This CDR3 is CASSWNTISTDTQYF. The CDR3 DNA sequence: TGCGCCAGCAGCTGGAACACTATAAGCACAGATACGCAGTATTTT.

For the CDR3, the DNA is TGCAGCGTTAGGCAGGGTATCACTGAAGCTTTCTTT. This translates into CSVRQGITEAFF. J is TRBJ1-1 and V is TRBV29-1; perhaps TRBD1 as D (5 bases). V was shortened by 5 bases and J by 4 bases, with 11 bases between the two germline ends. The CDR3 contains 12 residues. Germline values: CDR1 SQVTM, CDR2 ANQGSEA. The complete variable domain, with remaining parts taken from reference TRBV29-1 and TRBJ1-1, reads SAVISQKPSRDICQRGTSLTIQCQVDSQVTMMFWYRQQPGQSLTLIATANQGSEATYESGFVIDKFPISRPNLTFSTLTVSNMSPEDSSIYLCSVRQGITEAFFGQGTRLTVV.

The gene calls are TRBV5-1 and TRBJ2-3; 12 positions agree with TRBD2. The CDR3 has 17 amino acids. Germline trimming cut 0 bases from V and 2 bases from J; bases unmatched to any gene: 4. Germline CDR1 is SGHRS and CDR2 is YFSETQ. The CDR3 region has the DNA TGCGCCAGCAGCTTGGAGGCTAGCGGGGGGGCCACAGATACGCAGTATTTT. Protein: CASSLEASGGATDTQYF.

The chain recombines TRBV2 with TRBJ1-3; tentative D call: TRBD1 (5 bases). This CDR3 spans 13 amino acids. V lost 6 bases and J 2 bases, leaving 8 bases between the germline ends. Germline V lookup: CDR1 SNHLY, CDR2 FYNNEI. In DNA, the CDR3 is TGTGCCAGCAGCGCCAGGGCTGGAAACACCATATATTTT. This gives the protein CASSARAGNTIYF.

The chain uses TRBV11-3 and TRBJ1-5; D not certain. V lost 2 bases to trimming and J lost 5 bases, with 7 bases between them. The CDR3 has 13 residues. Germline V gives CDR1 SGHNT, CDR2 YENEEA. CDR3 region: CASSLRVDQPQHF. The CDR3 bases are TGTGCCAGCAGCTTACGGGTCGATCAGCCCCAGCATTTT. The full variable domain, its missing parts supplied by reference TRBV11-3 and TRBJ1-5, is EAGVVQSPRYKIIEKKQPVAFWCNPISGHNTLYWYLQNLGQGPELLIRYENEEAVDDSQLPKDRFSAERLKGVDSTLKIQPAELGDSAVYLCASSLRVDQPQHFGDGTRLSIL.

The genes are TRBV2 and TRBJ1-1, with 7 bases identical to TRBD1. The CDR3 extends over 11 amino acids. With 7 bases clipped from V and 11 bases from J, the junction kept 7 bases outside the gene matches. Per germline, CDR1 SNHLY and CDR2 FYNNEI. The CDR3 is CASTQGGEAFF. Written as DNA, the CDR3 is TGTGCCAGCACACAAGGGGGCGAGGCTTTCTTT.

The chain couples TRBV19 to TRBJ1-2; 8 nucleotides align to TRBD1. The CDR3 has 14 amino acids. Germline values: CDR1 LNHDA, CDR2 SQIVND (reference sequence). The junction had 7 bases not matched to a gene; V was cut back by 6 bases and J by 4 bases. The CDR3, as DNA: TGTGCCAGTAGGCAGACAGGGGTGGGCTATGGCTACACCTTC. It specifies CASRQTGVGYGYTF.

The gene calls are TRBV2 and TRBJ2-7; 7 bases are shared with TRBD2. The V and J ends lost 9 bases and 0 bases, in that order; junction bases with no gene match: 5. The CDR3 runs to 13 residues. Germline V gene sequence: CDR1 SNHLY, CDR2 FYNNEI. DNA of the CDR3: TGTGCCAGGAAGCGGGGCGGCTCCTACGAGCAGTACTTC. Translated: CARKRGGSYEQYF.

This clone was picked up a small number of times. This chain uses TRBV18 with TRBJ1-3; unclear D gene. CDR1 is KGHSH and CDR2 is LQKENI in the germline V gene. Deletions cut 2 bases from V and 4 bases from J, with 12 bases between. The CDR3 spans 15 residues. The CDR3 region has the DNA TGTGCCAGCTCACCAGGCAGGATCATGGGAAACACCATATATTTT. Protein product: CASSPGRIMGNTIYF.

The rearrangement links TRBV7-9 to TRBJ1-2; TRBD1 aligns across 8 bases. The ends lost 11 bases at V and 4 bases at J; junction bases unmatched: 9. Germline V CDR1 and CDR2: SEHNR, FQNEAQ (reference sequence). This CDR3 is 13 amino acids long. The CDR3: CAGFGQGGYGYTF. CDR3 DNA: TGTGCCGGATTTGGACAGGGAGGCTATGGCTACACCTTC. Complete variable domain (other parts from reference TRBV7-9 and TRBJ1-2): DTGVSQNPRHKITKRGQNVTFRCDPISEHNRLYWYRQTLGQGPEFLTYFQNEAQLEKSRLLSDRFSAERPKGSFSTLEIQRTEQGDSAMYLCAGFGQGGYGYTFGSGTRLTVV.

This chain joins TRBV7-9 and TRBJ1-4; perhaps TRBD1 as D (6 bases). There are 13 residues in the CDR3. V lost 8 bases and J lost 8, with 15 bases in between. Germline-derived CDR1 and CDR2 are SEHNR and FQNEAQ (reference sequence). CDR3 DNA: TGTGCCAGCCGAATATCTCAGGGGGAAAAACTGTTTTTT. Its translation is CASRISQGEKLFF.

A remark on this clone: The conserved closing phenylalanine or tryptophan is absent in this CDR3, likely reflecting a read error. The chain links TRBV13 to TRBJ1-2, with 7 bases identical to TRBD1. The CDR3 is made up of 13 amino acids. The J segment lost 8 bases and the V segment lost 3 bases, leaving 6 bases of the junction unmatched. Germline-derived CDR1 and CDR2 are PRHDT and FYEKMQ (reference sequence). This CDR3 is CASSFAGQPGYTL. The CDR3 DNA is TGTGCCAGCAGCTTCGCGGGACAGCCGGGCTACACCCTC.

The chain uses TRBV5-1 and TRBJ2-1; 7 bases are a match to TRBD2. V was clipped by 0 bases and J by 3 bases; unmatched bases: 3. The CDR3 loop spans 15 amino acids. Germline CDR1 SGHRS, CDR2 YFSETQ. CDR3 bases: TGCGCCAGCAGCTTGGGAGGGGACTACTACAATGAGCAGTTCTTC. It is translated as CASSLGGDYYNEQFF.

V is TRBV27 and J is TRBJ2-3; 10 bases map to TRBD2. Germline V gene sequence: CDR1 MNHEY, CDR2 SMNVEV (reference sequence). The CDR3 has 16 residues. V lost 4 bases and J lost 10; bases outside the gene matches: 14. DNA for the CDR3: TGTGCCAGCAGTTCCCCCCAGCGGGGGGGCCTTGAGGCGCAGTATTTT. It codes for CASSSPQRGGLEAQYF.

V and J are TRBV5-1 and TRBJ2-5, with D unresolved. Germline loops: CDR1 SGHRS, CDR2 YFSETQ. The CDR3 has 12 amino acids. The V gene lost 2 bases and the J gene lost 4 bases, with 6 bases spanning the gap. Written as DNA, the CDR3 is TGCGCCAGCAGCTTAAGAGGAGAGACCCAGTACTTC. Its translation is CASSLRGETQYF.

The V call is TRBV9, the J call TRBJ2-1; 10 positions agree with TRBD2. This CDR3 region has 14 residues. From germline, CDR1 is SGDLS and CDR2 YYNGEE. Trimming cost V 0 bases and J 10 bases; bases outside gene matches: 4. The CDR3 DNA is TGTGCCAGCAGCGTAGGTCAGCGGGGGGGAGAGCAGTTCTTC. Translated: CASSVGQRGGEQFF.

The CDR3 bases are TGTGCCAGCAGTCGACACGGCCGGGACAACTACGAGCAGTACTTC. This encodes CASSRHGRDNYEQYF. This chain connects TRBV28 to TRBJ2-7; TRBD1 is a possible D gene (6 bases). The CDR3 runs 15 residues. Germline V lookup: CDR1 MDHEN, CDR2 SYDVKM. V was pared by 5 bases and J by 3 bases, with 17 bases between.

This chain links TRBV5-1 with TRBJ1-4; possible D gene TRBD1, 5 bases. The CDR3 runs 14 residues. V lost 3 bases and J 8 bases, leaving 14 bases between the germline ends. The germline gives CDR1 SGHRS, CDR2 YFSETQ. This chain's CDR3 is CASSSDSVEEKLFF. For the CDR3, the DNA is TGCGCCAGCAGCTCCGACAGCGTAGAGGAAAAACTGTTTTTT.

J is TRBJ2-5 and V is TRBV5-1, with 16 bases fitting TRBD2. V lost 4 bases to trimming and J lost 6 bases; unmatched junction nucleotides: 9. This CDR3 has 17 amino acids. CDR1 and CDR2 from the germline V gene are SGHRS and YFSETQ. The CDR3 bases are TGCGCCAGCAGCCCGGGACTAGCGGGGGGGCCTTGGAAGACCCAGTACTTC. Residues: CASSPGLAGGPWKTQYF.

The chain recombines TRBV19 with TRBJ2-3; 7 bases agree with TRBD2. This CDR3 has 14 amino acids. CDR1 and CDR2 from the germline V gene are LNHDA and SQIVND (reference sequence). V lost 6 bases to trimming and J lost 10 bases; unmatched junction nucleotides: 13. As DNA, the CDR3 is TGTGCCAGTAGGTTCGGCGGGGGAGCTTTTGCGCAGTATTTT. It specifies CASRFGGGAFAQYF.

The rearrangement uses TRBV6-5 and TRBJ2-1, with D perhaps TRBD1 (8 bases). In germline, CDR1 is MNHEY, CDR2 SVGAGI. This CDR3 contains 14 residues. With 6 bases removed from V and 8 bases from J, the gap between germline ends came to 17 bases. CDR3 loop: CASRRWTGRDEQFF. DNA for the CDR3: TGTGCCAGCAGACGATGGACAGGGAGGGATGAGCAGTTCTTC.

This CDR3 reads CAISESRKITEAFF. The CDR3 bases are TGTGCCATCAGTGAGTCGCGGAAAATCACTGAAGCTTTCTTT. The J gene is TRBJ1-1, the V gene TRBV10-3; no clear D. V was trimmed by 0 bases and J by 4 bases, leaving 9 bases between them. Germline CDR1 reads ENHRY; CDR2 reads SYGVKD. CDR3 length: 14 amino acids.

In the case of this clone: Within the sample, other DNA sequences also encode this same CDR3. The genes are TRBV2 and TRBJ1-5, with no clear D. V lost 8 bases and J lost 4, with 12 bases in between. The CDR3 is made up of 13 amino acids. The V gene's germline CDR1 is SNHLY and CDR2 FYNNEI. The DNA for the CDR3 is TGTGCCAGCCGGAGGGCGGGGAATCAGCCCCAGCATTTT. Translated, it gives CASRRAGNQPQHF.

The chain recombines TRBV7-2 with TRBJ2-3; TRBD2 might be the D (6 bases). V lost 4 bases to trimming and J lost 10 bases, with 9 bases between them. There are 11 residues in the CDR3. The V gene's germline CDR1 is SGHTA and CDR2 FQGNSA. This chain's CDR3 is CASSWTNSQYF. DNA of the CDR3: TGTGCCAGCAGCTGGACTAATTCGCAGTATTTT.

The chain carries TRBV7-9 and TRBJ1-1; the match to TRBD1 covers 7 bases. The V gene end was trimmed by 5 bases and the J gene end by 1 base; junction bases not matched to a gene: 4. CDR3 length: 14 amino acids. Germline CDR1 and CDR2: SEHNR and FQNEAQ (reference sequence). CDR3 DNA sequence: TGTGCCAGCAGCACCCGACAGGGGAACACTGAAGCTTTCTTT. The encoded protein is CASSTRQGNTEAFF.

V and J are TRBV27 and TRBJ1-1; 8 bases agree with TRBD1. Trimming cost V 4 bases and J 6 bases; bases outside gene matches: 7. From germline, CDR1 is MNHEY and CDR2 SMNVEV (reference sequence). The CDR3 is made up of 14 amino acids. CDR3 loop: CASSSQDRAPEAFF. The CDR3 DNA is TGTGCCAGCAGTTCCCAGGACAGGGCCCCTGAAGCTTTCTTT.

The chain carries TRBV5-1 and TRBJ2-1; D may be TRBD1 (6 bases). Trimming removed 0 bases at V and 3 bases at J, with 13 bases between. The CDR3 sequence is 16 residues long. CDR1 and CDR2 (germline): SGHRS, YFSETQ. The CDR3 protein is CASSLDWGRFYNEQFF. The CDR3 DNA is TGCGCCAGCAGCTTGGATTGGGGGCGCTTCTACAATGAGCAGTTCTTC.

About this clone itself: Other DNA sequences in the sample encode the same CDR3. The chain has TRBV5-1 and TRBJ2-1, with 14 positions matching TRBD2. This CDR3 has 15 residues. J gave up 9 bases and V 3 bases, and 5 bases lay outside the gene matches. CDR1 is SGHRS and CDR2 is YFSETQ in the germline V gene. The CDR3 DNA reads TGCGCCAGCAGCTCCGGGACTAGCGGGGGAGGTGAGCAGTTCTTC. Protein sequence: CASSSGTSGGGEQFF.